This TCR beta chain was obtained from a study of blood T cell repertoires in COVID-19. Across the study: Samples came from the United States, Italy and Spain, spanning acute and convalescent COVID-19.

Authors' processing steps: Quantification of nucleated cells was approximated via reference gene primer amplification. The method was immunoSEQ multiplex PCR; TCRdb's version includes in-frame clones alone and lacks a portion of them. V and J calls and clone size are copied from that table; D and trimming were computed from the DNA. The sample lists roughly 300,000 clones; 70% to 90% were seen once. Germline lookup yields CDR1 MNHEY and CDR2 SMNVEV (reference sequence). The CDR3 covers 17 residues. Trimming left V 2 bases short and J 3 bases short, with 17 bases between. The sequenced sample was peripheral blood. The gene calls are TRBV27 and TRBJ2-1; weak D call: TRBD2 (6 bases). The clonotype comes from a woman in her forties or fifties who had recovered from COVID-19. This chain's CDR3 is CASSLGGAGRVYNEQFF. Here the CDR3 DNA reads TGTGCCAGCAGTTTAGGAGGCGCGGGGAGAGTCTACAATGAGCAGTTCTTC.